Here is one T cell receptor (beta chain) with its context. The source of the sample is a study of technical replicates of blood from several donors. Only in-frame clones appear in the TCRdb table, and some are missing; sequencing was by immunoSEQ multiplex PCR. Of 10,000 to 15,000 clones in the sample, 93% are singletons; the top ten hold approximately 9.1%. Germline V lookup: CDR1 MNHNS, CDR2 SASEGT. Losses at the gene ends were 1 base for V and 6 bases for J; bases not matched to a gene: 8. This CDR3 is 16 amino acids long. Sequencing used PBMCs. V and J are TRBV6-1 and TRBJ2-1, with 8 bases that match TRBD2. The source of this sequence is a human donor in good health. The CDR3, as DNA: TGTGCCAGCAGTGAAGTAGGAACTAGCGGCCTCAATGAGCAGTTCTTC. Protein sequence: CASSEVGTSGLNEQFF.